This T cell receptor beta chain derives from a study of blood T cell repertoires in COVID-19. On the study more broadly: From the United States, Italy and Spain came samples of acute and convalescent COVID-19. Sources were T cells, B-cell-depleted T cells, or PBMCs; the material itself was cDNA or gDNA.

TCRdb's copy holds only in-frame clones and misses some; the assay was immunoSEQ multiplex PCR. This table holds approximately 50,000 clones, 75% to 85% found once. The CDR3 runs to 15 residues. After removal of 3 bases from V and 4 bases from J, the junction contained 4 bases not matched to a gene. CDR1 LNHDA and CDR2 SQIVND come from the germline V gene (reference sequence). Sequencing used peripheral blood. The V call is TRBV19, the J call TRBJ2-7; 12 bases agree with TRBD2. This clonotype was obtained from a human donor in a cohort sampled during active COVID-19. The CDR3 DNA reads as TGTGCCAGTAGTATCGGACTAGCGGGAAGGTACGAGCAGTACTTC. Translated, it gives CASSIGLAGRYEQYF. Looking up the rest from reference TRBV19 and TRBJ2-7 gives the full variable domain: DGGITQSPKYLFRKEGQNVTLSCEQNLNHDAMYWYRQDPGQGLRLIYYSQIVNDFQKGDIAEGYSVSREKKESFPLTVTSAQKNPTAFYLCASSIGLAGRYEQYFGPGTRLTVT.